This is a list of T cell receptor beta chains from one sample in a study of shared clonotypes between healthy human individuals. TCRdb keeps only in-frame clones here, not all; method: immunoSEQ multiplex PCR. The sample carries about 2.1 million clones, just over 90% recorded once. The sequenced sample was naive CD8+ T cells from PBMCs. These receptors were collected from a man aged 18 to 30 in good health. Some clones in this sample may be carry-over from other donors' samples. Both conserved end residues are trimmed from each CDR3. The D gene is left open where the match is weak.

J | D | V | CDR3
TRBJ2-7 | TRBD1 | TRBV5-8 | ASSERKGQGTYEQY
TRBJ2-7 | NA | TRBV9 | ASSPTLAETYEQY
TRBJ2-7 | NA | TRBV7-9 | ASSSDGSSLEQY
TRBJ2-1 | TRBD1 | TRBV27 | ASSLKGGEMYNEQF
TRBJ2-2 | NA | TRBV15 | ATSRDHVGELF
TRBJ2-1 | NA | TRBV28 | ASSPWADLYNEQF
TRBJ1-5 | NA | TRBV7-3 | ASSPGYNQPQH
TRBJ2-5 | NA | TRBV6-1 | ASSEAWETQY
TRBJ2-3 | TRBD2 | TRBV15 | ATSLRGLAILTDTQY
TRBJ1-5 | NA | TRBV6-1 | ASSEKGRNQPQH
TRBJ2-5 | NA | TRBV28 | ASSFKETQY
TRBJ1-2 | TRBD1 | TRBV6-5 | ASSFSGTGNGYT
TRBJ1-2 | NA | TRBV4-3 | ASSQGADRTDTYGYT
TRBJ2-1 | TRBD2 | TRBV10-3 | AISDSGRAREQF
TRBJ2-5 | NA | TRBV6-6 | ASSPLGKTQY
TRBJ2-7 | NA | TRBV27 | ASSHQALPEAYEQY
TRBJ1-2 | NA | TRBV16 | ASSQSREGYGYT
TRBJ2-6 | NA | TRBV2 | ASSLGQVLNSGANVLT
TRBJ1-1 | NA | TRBV27 | ASTPRGGGHTEAF
TRBJ2-1 | TRBD1 | TRBV4-2 | ASSPIPGQGYNEQF
TRBJ1-5 | NA | TRBV9 | ASSSTGFPNQPQH
TRBJ1-3 | NA | TRBV7-6 | ASSFLGGLGSGNTIY
TRBJ2-5 | NA | TRBV4-3 | ASSQGPGRETQY
TRBJ1-5 | NA | TRBV7-9 | ASSLGPLYSNQPQH
TRBJ1-2 | NA | TRBV28 | ASSLPRGGYGYT
TRBJ2-7 | TRBD2 | TRBV29-1 | SVLAGLSYEQY
TRBJ1-1 | NA | TRBV6-6 | ASTLNGQMNTEAF
TRBJ1-5 | NA | TRBV19 | ASSDRGSQPQH
TRBJ1-1 | NA | TRBV19 | ASSIRQGDAF
TRBJ2-7 | TRBD1 | TRBV27 | ASSLMWQGVGRGYEQY
TRBJ2-1 | NA | TRBV19 | ASSIGVNEQF
TRBJ2-2 | NA | TRBV9 | ASSARRSPGELF
TRBJ1-3 | NA | TRBV30 | AWMRGLGNTIY
TRBJ1-1 | NA | TRBV10-3 | AISPSGYTEAF
TRBJ2-7 | NA | TRBV9 | ASSVGGRAYEQY
TRBJ1-4 | TRBD1 | TRBV5-1 | ASSFRQGREELF
TRBJ2-1 | TRBD2 | TRBV25-1 | ASSVREGYNEQF
TRBJ2-3 | NA | TRBV19 | ASSGGYSTDTQY
TRBJ1-5 | NA | TRBV28 | ASSPPWGSQPQH